The next 13 T cell receptor beta chains were all read from a single sample in a study of T cells in Graves' hyperthyroidism and ophthalmopathy. It was RNA transcripts that yielded the amplified TCR beta CDR3 regions. The study used the HTBI primer set for a first-round RT-PCR of the TCR CDR3. MiXCR, run by TCRdb on the multiplex PCR reads, gives a single entry per CDR3 protein. Seen here are about 420,000 distinct CDR3 sequences, approximately 15% observed once, and the top ten hold 5% to 6%. Specimen: blood. Receptors originate from a woman under 30 with Graves' hyperthyroidism.

This clonotype was seen at least ten times. The chain links TRBV29-1 to TRBJ2-1; D gene unclear. Germline loops: CDR1 SQVTM, CDR2 ANQGSEA. The CDR3 is 16 residues long. Between the trimmed V and J ends, which lost 4 bases and 2 bases, there was a span of 18 bases. CDR3 region: CSVVSQTGSPYNEQFF. CDR3 nucleotide sequence: TGCAGCGTTGTTTCTCAGACGGGTAGCCCCTACAATGAGCAGTTCTTC.

This clonotype was recorded many times. The chain recombines TRBV12-3 or TRBV12-4 with TRBJ1-5; TRBD1 matches 7 bases. After removal of 5 bases from V and 6 bases from J, the junction contained 7 bases not matched to a gene. The CDR3 length is 14 residues. The CDR3 DNA sequence: TGTGCCAGCAGTCCCACAGGGGTGGGTCAGCCCCAGCATTTT. Residues: CASSPTGVGQPQHF.

This clonotype was recorded at least ten times. The chain has TRBV7-3 and TRBJ2-3; TRBD1 aligns across 11 bases. CDR3 length: 14 residues. V lost 6 bases and J lost 3; bases outside the gene matches: 2. Germline loops: CDR1 SGHTA, CDR2 FQGTGA. The DNA of the CDR3 is TGTGCCAGCAGTGGACAGGGGGCAACAGATACGCAGTATTTT. This sequence encodes CASSGQGATDTQYF.

This clonotype was found many times. The chain links TRBV12-3 or TRBV12-4 to TRBJ1-1; 9 bases map to TRBD1. V gave up 7 bases and J gave up 7 bases; unmatched junction bases: 10. CDR3 size: 14 residues. CDR3 nucleotide sequence: TGTGCCAGCATTAAAAGGGGACAGGGTGTTGAAGCTTTCTTT. Translation: CASIKRGQGVEAFF.

The chain uses TRBV5-1 and TRBJ1-6, with 9 bases identical to TRBD1. CDR3 size: 15 residues. The junction had 7 bases not matched to a gene; V was cut back by 4 bases and J by 8 bases. Looked up from germline, CDR1 is SGHRS and CDR2 is YFSETQ. CDR3 sequence (DNA): TGCGCCAGCAGCGGACAGGGGACGCTCGATTCACCCCTCCACTTT. As protein: CASSGQGTLDSPLHF.

In the case of this clonotype: Possible read error: a much larger clone is one base away. This rearrangement joins TRBV5-1 to TRBJ2-1; 11 nucleotides align to TRBD2. Germline CDR1 is SGHRS and CDR2 is YFSETQ. J lost 8 bases, V lost 6 bases, and 16 bases had no gene match. CDR3 length equals 17 residues. The CDR3 nucleotides are TGCGCCAGCAACTTCAACCGCCTAGCGGGAGGTTTCCATGAGCAGTTCTTC. Its translation is CASNFNRLAGGFHEQFF.

Regarding this clonotype: This may arise from a read error, as a much more abundant clone is one base away. V gene TRBV9 combines with J gene TRBJ1-1; a possible D gene is TRBD1 (5 bases). The germline V gene encodes CDR1 SGDLS and CDR2 YYNGEE. V lost 4 bases to trimming and J lost 4 bases, with 17 bases between them. This CDR3 spans 15 amino acids. Written as DNA, the CDR3 is TGTGCCAGCAGCCCATGGGGGAGGGGCGCCACTGAAGCTTTCTTT. It codes for CASSPWGRGATEAFF.

This clonotype has a count of ten or more. The rearrangement uses TRBV24-1 and TRBJ2-5, with 8 nucleotides matching TRBD2. V was clipped by 9 bases and J by 5 bases; unmatched bases: 16. CDR3 length equals 16 residues. Looked up from germline, CDR1 is KGHDR and CDR2 is SFDVKD. The DNA of the CDR3 is TGTGCCACCCCCTCTTCCGGCGGGAGGATGGGGGAGACCCAGTACTTC. Translated, it gives CATPSSGGRMGETQYF.

CDR3: CASSIQGGNQPQHF. CDR3 sequence (DNA): TGTGCCAGTAGTATACAGGGGGGCAATCAGCCCCAGCATTTT. The chain employs TRBV19 and TRBJ1-5; 7 bases are shared with TRBD1. Germline lookup yields CDR1 LNHDA and CDR2 SQIVND (reference sequence). The CDR3 is 14 residues long. J lost 2 bases, V lost 2 bases, and 0 bases had no gene match.

This clonotype was observed a few times. With a much larger clone just one base away, this may be a read error. The rearrangement uses TRBV28 and TRBJ2-5, with D possibly matching TRBD2 (5 bases). V dropped 4 bases and J dropped 4 bases, with 16 bases sitting between them. The germline V gene encodes CDR1 MDHEN and CDR2 SYDVKM. The CDR3 contains 15 residues. CDR3 in DNA: TGTGCCAGCAGTTCACCGCTAGTGGGAGTAGAGACCCAGTACTTC. Translating gives CASSSPLVGVETQYF.

The CDR3 sequence is CASGGPDTQYF. The CDR3 bases are TGTGCCAGCGGGGGCCCGGATACGCAGTATTTT. The gene calls are TRBV9 and TRBJ2-3, with D perhaps TRBD1 (6 bases). The CDR3 sequence is 11 residues long. CDR1 is SGDLS, CDR2 YYNGEE, per germline. The V end was cut by 7 bases, the J end by 6 bases, with 9 bases between.

There are a few counts of this clonotype. The J gene is TRBJ2-1, the V gene TRBV20-1; D remains ambiguous. The germline V and J ends were trimmed by 1 base and 11 bases, with 9 bases remaining between them. Germline loops: CDR1 DFQATT, CDR2 SNEGSKA (reference sequence). This CDR3 region has 11 residues. The CDR3 loop is CSARARTKQFF. CDR3 sequence (DNA): TGCAGTGCTAGAGCAAGGACCAAGCAGTTCTTC.

This clonotype was found once. A much larger clone lies one base from this, so it may be a read error. The J gene is TRBJ1-5, the V gene TRBV2, with D possibly being TRBD1 (6 bases). The CDR3 runs to 14 residues. Trimming pared 5 bases from V and 2 bases from J, leaving 10 bases between. CDR1 is SNHLY, CDR2 FYNNEI, per germline. The CDR3 spells CASSMNRGNQPQHF. In nucleotides, the CDR3 is TGTGCCAGCAGTATGAACAGGGGCAATCAGCCCCAGCATTTT. Variable domain in full (rest from reference TRBV2 and TRBJ1-5): EPEVTQTPSHQVTQMGQEVILRCVPISNHLYFYWYRQILGQKVEFLVSFYNNEISEKSEIFDDQFSVERPDGSNFTLKIRSTKLEDSAMYFCASSMNRGNQPQHFGDGTRLSIL.